A selection of T cell receptor beta chains follows, all from one sample in a study of blood T cell repertoires in COVID-19. The method was immunoSEQ multiplex PCR; TCRdb's version includes in-frame clones alone and lacks a portion of them. The profile shows about 80,000 clones, approximately 78% of them singletons. Material for sequencing was peripheral blood. The receptors here all came from a woman older than 75 with acute or convalescent COVID-19. The CDR3 runs from the conserved cysteine through the conserved F or W. D genes are given only for firm matches. Clone size, where shown, is once, few, many, or a class for clones that have expanded.

D: NA; V: TRBV7-8; size: NA; J: TRBJ2-5; CDR3: CASSLYEQQETQYF; DNA: TGTGCCAGCAGCTTATACGAACAGCAAGAGACCCAGTACTTC
D: TRBD1; V: TRBV6-1; size: NA; J: TRBJ2-7; CDR3: CASSEIRGRPYEQYF; DNA: TGTGCCAGCAGTGAAATAAGGGGGCGCCCCTACGAGCAGTACTTC
D: NA; V: TRBV28; size: NA; J: TRBJ2-3; CDR3: CASSSPGNTQYF; DNA: TGTGCCAGCAGTTCCCCAGGGAATACGCAGTATTTT
D: TRBD1; V: TRBV3-1/TRBV3-2; size: NA; J: TRBJ2-7; CDR3: CASRLTGGSYEQYF; DNA: TGTGCCAGCAGATTGACAGGGGGCTCCTACGAGCAGTACTTC
D: NA; V: TRBV28; size: NA; J: TRBJ1-4; CDR3: CASSFQQGGANEKLFF; DNA: TGTGCCAGCAGTTTTCAACAAGGGGGGGCTAATGAAAAACTGTTTTTT
D: NA; V: TRBV3-1/TRBV3-2; size: NA; J: TRBJ1-2; CDR3: CASSQLGGVRRNYGYTF; DNA: TGTGCCAGCAGCCAATTGGGCGGGGTCCGCAGAAACTATGGCTACACCTTC
D: NA; V: TRBV30; size: NA; J: TRBJ2-7; CDR3: CATIQSSYEQYF; DNA: TGTGCCACAATACAGAGCTCCTACGAGCAGTACTTC
D: TRBD1; V: TRBV28; size: NA; J: TRBJ1-2; CDR3: CASRGQGRYGYTF; DNA: TGTGCCAGCAGGGGACAGGGAAGGTATGGCTACACCTTC
D: NA; V: TRBV5-1; size: NA; J: TRBJ2-7; CDR3: CASSLGGYEQYF; DNA: TGCGCCAGCAGCTTGGGAGGGTACGAGCAGTACTTC
D: NA; V: TRBV27; size: few; J: TRBJ1-1; CDR3: CASSRLSGTGMNTEAFF; DNA: TGTGCCAGCAGTCGACTGAGCGGAACAGGGATGAACACTGAAGCTTTCTTT